This T cell receptor (beta chain) derives from a study of blood T cell repertoires in COVID-19. Whole-study context: Both acute and convalescent COVID-19 samples were obtained from the United States, Italy and Spain.

Germline V gene sequence: CDR1 SGHRS, CDR2 YFSETQ. The CDR3 spans 15 residues. V dropped 9 bases and J dropped 0; count of bases not matched to a gene: 6. Data came from immunoSEQ multiplex PCR; TCRdb stores just in-frame clones and leaves some out. The table records some 180,000 clones, around 90% of them present only once. Sequenced material: peripheral blood. This clonotype originated in a man aged 45 to 65 with acute or convalescent COVID-19. The chain joins TRBV5-1 to TRBJ2-1, with 10 bases that match TRBD2. CDR3 region: CATRTSGASYNEQFF. CDR3 nucleotide sequence: TGCGCCACCCGGACTAGCGGAGCCTCCTACAATGAGCAGTTCTTC.